Shown below are 2 T cell receptor beta chains from a single sample sequenced in a study of ipilimumab plus nivolumab after autologous stem cell transplantation. The repertoire was sequenced with immunoSEQ multiplex PCR; TCRdb's copy has only in-frame clones and lacks some. Altogether fewer than 85,000 clones are present, approximately 86% being singletons, with the ten largest covering 2% to 2.5%. The specimen was PBMCs, collected in a trial of ipilimumab plus nivolumab as post-transplant consolidation. The receptors were gathered from a male donor with diffuse large B-cell lymphoma.

V is TRBV19 and J is TRBJ1-2, with TRBD1 as a possible D gene (5 bases). The length of the CDR3 is 14 residues. Trimming stripped 4 bases from V and 4 bases from J, with 13 bases between. The germline CDR1 and CDR2 sequences are LNHDA and SQIVND (reference sequence). The CDR3 reads CASSTGGGGYGYTF. DNA for the CDR3: TGTGCCAGTAGTACCGGCGGGGGTGGCTATGGCTACACCTTC.

The DNA for the CDR3 is TGTGCCAGTAGGACACGGACCGACACCGGGGAGCTGTTTTTT. Protein product: CASRTRTDTGELFF. The chain employs TRBV19 and TRBJ2-2; D is ambiguous. Per the germline V gene, CDR1 is LNHDA and CDR2 is SQIVND (reference sequence). V lost 6 bases to trimming and J lost 3 bases, with 11 bases between them. This CDR3 has 14 residues. The full variable domain, in which reference TRBV19 and TRBJ2-2 provide the parts outside the CDR3, is DGGITQSPKYLFRKEGQNVTLSCEQNLNHDAMYWYRQDPGQGLRLIYYSQIVNDFQKGDIAEGYSVSREKKESFPLTVTSAQKNPTAFYLCASRTRTDTGELFFGEGSRLTVL.